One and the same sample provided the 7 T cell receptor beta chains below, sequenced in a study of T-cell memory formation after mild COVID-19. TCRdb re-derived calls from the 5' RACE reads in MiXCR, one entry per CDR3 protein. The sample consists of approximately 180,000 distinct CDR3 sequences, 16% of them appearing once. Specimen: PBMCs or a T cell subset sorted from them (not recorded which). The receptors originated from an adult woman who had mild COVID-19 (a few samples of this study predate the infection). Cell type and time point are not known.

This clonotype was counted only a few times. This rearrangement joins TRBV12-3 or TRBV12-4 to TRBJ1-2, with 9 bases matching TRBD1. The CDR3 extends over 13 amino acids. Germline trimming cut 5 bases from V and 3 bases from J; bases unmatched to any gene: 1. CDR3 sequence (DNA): TGTGCCAGCAGTCGGACAGGGGACTATGGCTACACCTTC. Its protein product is CASSRTGDYGYTF.

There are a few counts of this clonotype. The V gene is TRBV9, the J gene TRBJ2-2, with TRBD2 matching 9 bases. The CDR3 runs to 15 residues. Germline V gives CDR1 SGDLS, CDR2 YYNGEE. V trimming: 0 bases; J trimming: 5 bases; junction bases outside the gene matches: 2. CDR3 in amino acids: CASSVDTSGTGELFF. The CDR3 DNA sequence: TGTGCCAGCAGCGTAGACACTAGCGGGACCGGGGAGCTGTTTTTT.

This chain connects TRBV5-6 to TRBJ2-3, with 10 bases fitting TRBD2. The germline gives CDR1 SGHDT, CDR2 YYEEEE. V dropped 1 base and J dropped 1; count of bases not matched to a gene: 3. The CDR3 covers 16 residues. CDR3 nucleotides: TGTGCCAGCAGCTTGTCTAGCGGGGGACGCACAGATACGCAGTATTTT. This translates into CASSLSSGGRTDTQYF.

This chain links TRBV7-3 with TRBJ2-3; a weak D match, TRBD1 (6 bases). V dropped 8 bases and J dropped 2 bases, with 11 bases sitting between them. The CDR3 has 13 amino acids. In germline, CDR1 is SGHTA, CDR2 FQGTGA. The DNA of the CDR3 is TGTGCCAGCGGGGCAGGGGCCACAGATACGCAGTATTTT. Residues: CASGAGATDTQYF.

CDR3 bases: TGTGCCAGCAGGAGAGGGACAGCGGGCTCCTACAATGAGCAGTTCTTC. Translation gives CASRRGTAGSYNEQFF. The rearrangement uses TRBV2 and TRBJ2-1; D is perhaps TRBD1 (7 bases). There are 16 residues in the CDR3. The germline CDR1 and CDR2 sequences are SNHLY and FYNNEI. The V and J ends lost 6 bases and 0 bases respectively, with 15 bases between them.

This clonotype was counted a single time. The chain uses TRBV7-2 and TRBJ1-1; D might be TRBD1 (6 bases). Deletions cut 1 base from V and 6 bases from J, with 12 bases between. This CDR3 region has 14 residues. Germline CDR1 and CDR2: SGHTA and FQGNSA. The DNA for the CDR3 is TGTGCCAGCAGCTTAGTACAGGGTGGCGCTGAAGCTTTCTTT. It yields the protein CASSLVQGGAEAFF.

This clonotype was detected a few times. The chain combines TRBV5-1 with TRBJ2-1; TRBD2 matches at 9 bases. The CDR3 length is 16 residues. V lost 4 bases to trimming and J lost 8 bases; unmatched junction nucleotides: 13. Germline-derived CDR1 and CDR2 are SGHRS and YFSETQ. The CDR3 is CASSLGSASGNDEQFF. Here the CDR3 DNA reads TGCGCCAGCAGCCTAGGATCGGCTAGCGGGAACGATGAGCAGTTCTTC.